Shown below are 3 T cell receptor beta chains from a single sample sequenced in a study of regulatory and conventional T cells in RAG deficiency. Generated by immunoSEQ multiplex PCR, the TCRdb table keeps only in-frame clones and is missing some. Of more than 8,500 clones listed, about 94% are singletons. Genomic DNA came from blood conventional CD4+ T cells gated CD25-low CD127-high. Sequencing was done on a sample of CD4+ effector T cells sorted from blood. These receptors originate from a human donor with RAG deficiency presenting as severe combined immunodeficiency.

This rearrangement joins TRBV6-4 to TRBJ2-2, with a weak D call TRBD1 (6 bases). The CDR3 consists of 13 residues. Germline V gene data show CDR1 as MRHNA and CDR2 as SNTAGT. V dropped 6 bases and J dropped 6 bases, with 11 bases sitting between them. The CDR3 DNA is TGTGCCAGCAGCTTACAGGGATCCGGGGAGCTGTTTTTT. It encodes CASSLQGSGELFF.

The CDR3 protein is CASSGTSGRETQYF. The CDR3 DNA follows: TGTGCCAGCAGCGGGACTAGCGGGAGAGAGACCCAGTACTTC. The chain has TRBV9 and TRBJ2-5, with 13 bases lining up with TRBD2. With 3 bases clipped from V and 4 bases from J, the junction kept 0 bases outside the gene matches. Germline V gene lookup returns CDR1 SGDLS and CDR2 YYNGEE. This CDR3 comprises 14 residues.

This chain uses TRBV19 with TRBJ2-7; 10 bases agree with TRBD1. The CDR3 has 13 amino acids. J lost 3 bases, V lost 4 bases, and 0 bases had no gene match. CDR1 and CDR2 from the germline V gene are LNHDA and SQIVND (reference sequence). The CDR3 loop is CASSRTGGYEQYF. CDR3 sequence (DNA): TGTGCCAGTAGTAGGACAGGGGGCTACGAGCAGTACTTC.